These 31 T cell receptor beta chains were all obtained from the same sample, sequenced in a study of human T cells and chemical hapten exposure (dated by TCRdb to 2020 to 2022). The label giving this sample's time point can be read as: patch test 2, 6 weeks after DPC sensitization. The treatment or condition label on this specimen signifies: therapeutic diphenylcyclopropenone sensitization with weekly scalp DPC. Library generation was performed with RACE. The data were produced on a NextSeq 500. The public reads were quality trimmed at Q25 with fastp and then assembled into clones with MiXCR by TCRdb, keeping productive beta chains. CDR3 protein duplicates are merged, each entry listing the most common genes and DNA. The sample table records more than 75,000 distinct CDR3 sequences; 7.5% to 10% of these occur just once. 2% to 2.5% of the sample is in the top ten clones. Sequences were derived from whole blood, sampled in connection with sensitization to the hapten diphenylcyclopropenone (DPC). The origin of the receptors is a woman between 40 and 55 years old with alopecia areata. Some clones in this sample may be carry-over from other donors' samples.

The table lists this clonotype with a few counts. The V and J genes are TRBV27 and TRBJ2-3; a weak D match, TRBD2 (5 bases). This CDR3 comprises 14 residues. Germline V gene data show CDR1 as MNHEY and CDR2 as SMNVEV (reference sequence). V lost 6 bases and J lost 1, with 11 bases in between. CDR3: CASRLSGGTDTQYF. The DNA for the CDR3 is TGTGCCAGCAGGCTATCCGGGGGCACAGATACGCAGTATTTT.

This clonotype was counted at least ten times. The chain has TRBV11-3 and TRBJ2-1; D might be TRBD2 (6 bases). The V gene's germline CDR1 is SGHNT and CDR2 YENEEA. Trimming took 5 bases from V and 9 from J, leaving 20 bases between them. This CDR3 is 15 amino acids long. The DNA for the CDR3 is TGTGCCAGCAGCCTGGGGACTGGAGGACCTTTTGAGCAGTTCTTC. Translation: CASSLGTGGPFEQFF.

A few counts support this clonotype. The V gene is TRBV20-1, the J gene TRBJ2-4; 12 bases match TRBD2. The V gene end was trimmed by 3 bases and the J gene end by 5 bases; junction bases not matched to a gene: 8. The CDR3 is 16 amino acids. CDR1 and CDR2 from the germline V gene are DFQATT and SNEGSKA (reference sequence). The CDR3 protein is CSARKGTSGPQNIQYF. In DNA form, the CDR3 reads TGCAGTGCTAGGAAGGGGACTAGCGGGCCCCAAAACATTCAGTACTTC.

The rearrangement joins TRBV4-3 to TRBJ2-2; D not resolved. The germline gives CDR1 LGHNA, CDR2 YSLEER. The CDR3 sequence is 15 residues long. V was clipped by 1 base and J by 4 bases, with 10 bases between them. CDR3 region: CASSQASPPTGELFF. The CDR3 DNA follows: TGCGCCAGCAGCCAAGCCTCACCGCCCACCGGGGAGCTGTTTTTT.

This chain connects TRBV19 to TRBJ2-7, with D maybe TRBD1 (5 bases). CDR1 LNHDA and CDR2 SQIVND come from the germline V gene (reference sequence). V lost 7 bases, J lost 2 bases, and 15 bases lay in between. The CDR3 consists of 14 residues. The CDR3 DNA follows: TGTGCCAGTACCCCGGCAGGGTCCACCTACGAGCAGTACTTC. Protein sequence: CASTPAGSTYEQYF.

Only one count was recorded for this clonotype. The gene calls are TRBV5-6 and TRBJ1-5; 8 nucleotides line up with TRBD1. The CDR3 sequence is 14 residues long. Germline loops: CDR1 SGHDT, CDR2 YYEEEE. The V segment lost 4 bases and the J segment 3 bases; nucleotides outside the gene matches: 3. CDR3 nucleotide sequence: TGTGCCAGCAGCCGGACAGGGAACAATCAGCCCCAGCATTTT. This gives the protein CASSRTGNNQPQHF.

This clonotype was observed a handful of times. The V call is TRBV29-1, the J call TRBJ2-4; 10 bases are a match to TRBD2. V lost 6 bases and J lost 2; bases outside the gene matches: 7. CDR3 length: 15 amino acids. Germline assignment: CDR1 SQVTM and CDR2 ANQGSEA. The CDR3 protein is CSVGTSVDTKNIQYF. For the CDR3, the DNA is TGCAGCGTCGGGACTAGCGTCGATACCAAAAACATTCAGTACTTC.

This clonotype was seen a few times. Mismatch with germline at one junction end may stem from a read error. This sequence joins TRBV12-3 or TRBV12-4 and TRBJ2-1, with 7 bases that match TRBD2. The CDR3 consists of 14 residues. The CDR3 DNA sequence: TGTGCCAGCAGATTAGCGGGCCCCTACAATGAGCAGTTCTTC. Amino acids: CASRLAGPYNEQFF.

This clonotype has only a few counts. The rearrangement links TRBV5-1 to TRBJ2-1; 9 bases align to TRBD2. The germline V gene has CDR1 SGHRS and CDR2 YFSETQ. The CDR3 sequence is 15 residues long. J lost 6 bases, V lost 0 bases, and 4 bases had no gene match. The CDR3, as DNA: TGCGCCAGCAGCTTGGTTGTGACTAGCGGCAATGAGCAGTTCTTC. This gives the protein CASSLVVTSGNEQFF.

This clonotype was counted at least ten times. The chain is built from TRBV28 and TRBJ2-5; the D is unclear. V was shortened by 4 bases and J by 4 bases, with 13 bases between the two germline ends. CDR1 and CDR2 (germline): MDHEN, SYDVKM. The CDR3 is 14 amino acids. CDR3 in amino acids: CASSSPDRAETQYF. In nucleotides, the CDR3 is TGTGCCAGCAGTTCCCCGGACCGCGCAGAGACCCAGTACTTC.

This clonotype was picked up many times. This chain connects TRBV10-3 to TRBJ2-2; no firm D call. The germline V gene encodes CDR1 ENHRY and CDR2 SYGVKD. The CDR3 is 13 residues long. The V gene lost 7 bases and the J gene lost 6 bases, with 12 bases spanning the gap. This chain's CDR3 is CAINNRRAGELFF. The CDR3 DNA is TGTGCCATCAACAATCGTAGGGCCGGGGAGCTGTTTTTT.

This clonotype was seen more than once but under ten times. The J gene is TRBJ2-7, the V gene TRBV11-2; D remains ambiguous. The V and J ends lost 4 bases and 6 bases respectively, with 10 bases between them. Germline V lookup: CDR1 SGHAT, CDR2 FQNNGV. CDR3 length: 12 residues. CDR3 loop: CASSSLPGEQYF. The CDR3 DNA reads as TGTGCCAGCAGCTCGCTTCCTGGCGAGCAGTACTTC.

This clonotype was counted at least ten times. This chain links TRBV6-5 with TRBJ1-6, with TRBD1 as a possible D gene (5 bases). CDR3 length equals 16 residues. V lost 0 bases to trimming and J lost 5 bases, with 11 bases between them. CDR1 MNHEY and CDR2 SVGAGI come from the germline V gene. CDR3 in DNA: TGTGCCAGCAGTTACTCGAGGGGAGTCAATAATTCACCCCTCCACTTT. It is translated as CASSYSRGVNNSPLHF.

Ten or more counts support this clonotype. The chain has TRBV5-1 and TRBJ2-3; perhaps TRBD1 as D (6 bases). The ends were cut back, 4 bases at V and 8 bases at J, with 11 bases in the middle. The CDR3 runs 12 residues. Germline lookup yields CDR1 SGHRS and CDR2 YFSETQ. The CDR3, as DNA: TGCGCCAGCAGCAAGGACAGTCCTACGCAGTATTTT. Amino acids: CASSKDSPTQYF.

There are many counts of this clonotype. This sequence joins TRBV4-2 and TRBJ2-1; 9 bases line up with TRBD1. Germline trimming cut 1 base from V and 5 bases from J; bases unmatched to any gene: 0. The CDR3 length is 14 residues. Germline V CDR1 and CDR2: LGHNA, YNFKEQ. The CDR3 protein is CASSQGDRDNEQFF. Here the CDR3 DNA reads TGTGCCAGCAGCCAAGGGGACAGGGACAATGAGCAGTTCTTC.

This clonotype showed up many times. V usage is TRBV4-1 and J usage is TRBJ2-6; the match to TRBD1 covers 8 bases. CDR1 and CDR2 from the germline V gene are MGHRA and YSYEKL. Trimming removed 8 bases from V and 0 bases from J; junction bases left unmatched: 12. This CDR3 is built from 18 residues. The CDR3 coding sequence is TGCGCCAGCCTCGGCTGGGGACAGGTCGTCTCTGGGGCCAACGTCCTGACTTTC. It encodes CASLGWGQVVSGANVLTF.

This clonotype has only a few counts. The rearrangement joins TRBV12-3 or TRBV12-4 to TRBJ1-5; the D is unclear. The CDR3 loop spans 12 amino acids. The ends were cut back, 5 bases at V and 0 bases at J, with 2 bases in the middle. In nucleotides, the CDR3 is TGTGCCAGCAGTGTTAGCAATCAGCCCCAGCATTTT. It yields the protein CASSVSNQPQHF.

The V and J genes are TRBV3-1 and TRBJ2-7; 12 positions agree with TRBD2. V gave up 4 bases and J gave up 7 bases; unmatched junction bases: 8. CDR1 is LGHDT and CDR2 is YNNKEL in the germline V gene (reference sequence). CDR3 length: 15 amino acids. In DNA form, the CDR3 reads TGTGCCAGCAGCCCCGTTGCTAGCGGGAGGGTTGAGCAGTACTTC. Translation: CASSPVASGRVEQYF.

In this sample, this clonotype turned up a few times. This chain uses TRBV30 with TRBJ2-5, with D unresolved. The CDR3 length is 13 residues. Trimming left V 2 bases short and J 4 bases short, with 11 bases between. The germline CDR1 and CDR2 sequences are GTSNPN and SVGIG (reference sequence). The CDR3 loop reads CAWSLKGGETQYF. For the CDR3, the DNA is TGTGCCTGGAGTTTAAAAGGTGGAGAGACCCAGTACTTC.

This clonotype has at least ten counts. DNA of the CDR3: TGTGCCAGCAGCTCCGGGACAGTTATCTACGAGCAGTACTTC. It translates to CASSSGTVIYEQYF. The genes are TRBV11-2 and TRBJ2-7, with 7 bases identical to TRBD1. V shed 4 bases, J shed 3 bases, and the junction held 6 bases outside the gene matches. The CDR3 runs to 14 residues. CDR1 and CDR2 from the germline V gene are SGHAT and FQNNGV.

This clonotype has only a few counts. V and J are TRBV9 and TRBJ2-1; D possibly corresponds to TRBD1 (6 bases). V was trimmed by 0 bases and J by 6 bases, leaving 13 bases between them. This CDR3 region has 15 residues. Germline CDR1 reads SGDLS; CDR2 reads YYNGEE. The DNA of the CDR3 is TGTGCCAGCAGCGTAGGTCAGGGGCGCTTCAATGAGCAGTTCTTC. This encodes CASSVGQGRFNEQFF.

This clonotype was detected many times. The chain recombines TRBV6-5 with TRBJ1-6; D possibly corresponds to TRBD1 (6 bases). Germline V gene data show CDR1 as MNHEY and CDR2 as SVGAGI. With 2 bases removed from V and 0 bases from J, the gap between germline ends came to 14 bases. This CDR3 comprises 18 residues. The CDR3 reads CASSYLQGISSYNSPLHF. CDR3 in DNA: TGTGCCAGCAGTTACCTCCAGGGGATTAGCTCCTATAATTCACCCCTCCACTTT.

This clonotype showed up many times. The genes are TRBV18 and TRBJ1-4, with D uncertain. With 0 bases removed from V and 3 bases from J, the gap between germline ends came to 8 bases. The CDR3 loop spans 15 amino acids. Looked up from germline, CDR1 is KGHSH and CDR2 is LQKENI. This CDR3 is CASSPPGVANEKLFF. The CDR3 DNA reads TGTGCCAGCTCACCACCCGGGGTGGCTAATGAAAAACTGTTTTTT.

The CDR3 bases are TGTGCCAGCAGACTCGGGACAGTAGTTTCACCCCTCCACTTT. Its protein is CASRLGTVVSPLHF. The chain carries TRBV6-5 and TRBJ1-6, with 7 bases lining up with TRBD1. The CDR3 totals 14 residues. Unmatched junction bases numbered 8, after V lost 6 bases and J lost 9 bases. Per germline, CDR1 MNHEY and CDR2 SVGAGI.

Note on this clonotype: It may be a read error: a sequence one base away is much more abundant. The V and J genes are TRBV6-6 and TRBJ2-2; 10 bases are shared with TRBD2. The germline V gene encodes CDR1 MNHNY and CDR2 SVGAGI (reference sequence). The CDR3 extends over 17 amino acids. Trimming removed 3 bases from V and 6 bases from J; junction bases left unmatched: 10. This CDR3 reads CASSYGAGGLDAGELFF. The CDR3, as DNA: TGTGCCAGCAGTTATGGAGCGGGAGGGCTGGACGCCGGGGAGCTGTTTTTT.

This chain connects TRBV6-2 or TRBV6-3 to TRBJ1-1, with a tentative D call TRBD1 (6 bases). The CDR3 is 16 amino acids. Germline assignment: CDR1 MNHEY and CDR2 SVGEGT. V lost 0 bases to trimming and J lost 0 bases, with 11 bases between them. CDR3 region: CASSYSTGLLNTEAFF. The CDR3 DNA is TGTGCCAGCAGTTACTCCACAGGGCTCCTGAACACTGAAGCTTTCTTT.

J is TRBJ2-4 and V is TRBV7-2; D may be TRBD1 (5 bases). This CDR3 comprises 13 residues. Germline CDR1 SGHTA, CDR2 FQGNSA. Trimming pared 5 bases from V and 6 bases from J, leaving 11 bases between. For the CDR3, the DNA is TGTGCCAGCAGCCAGAGCCAGGGAAACATTCAGTACTTC. Its translation: CASSQSQGNIQYF. Filled out from reference TRBV7-2 and TRBJ2-4, the complete variable domain reads GAGVSQSPSNKVTEKGKDVELRCDPISGHTALYWYRQSLGQGLEFLIYFQGNSAPDKSGLPSDRFSAERTGGSVSTLTIQRTQQEDSAVYLCASSQSQGNIQYFGAGTRLSVL.

This clonotype has ten or more counts. The chain carries TRBV18 and TRBJ2-1; possibly TRBD2 for D (5 bases). The CDR3 loop spans 16 amino acids. The germline V and J ends were trimmed by 0 bases and 0 bases, with 9 bases remaining between them. Germline V CDR1 and CDR2: KGHSH, LQKENI. The CDR3 region has the DNA TGTGCCAGCTCACCACCGAACGGGGTCTCCTACAATGAGCAGTTCTTC. Its protein product is CASSPPNGVSYNEQFF. Full variable domain (remainder filled in from reference TRBV18 and TRBJ2-1): NAGVMQNPRHLVRRRGQEARLRCSPMKGHSHVYWYRQLPEEGLKFMVYLQKENIIDESGMPKERFSAEFPKEGPSILRIQQVVRGDSAAYFCASSPPNGVSYNEQFFGPGTRLTVL.

To note about this clonotype: A much larger clone is a single base away; this may be a read error. V usage is TRBV20-1 and J usage is TRBJ2-1, with unresolved D. V lost 7 bases to trimming and J lost 6 bases, with 10 bases between them. CDR1 and CDR2 from the germline V gene are DFQATT and SNEGSKA (reference sequence). The CDR3 sequence is 11 residues long. The chain's CDR3 is CSGQSGNEQFF. The CDR3 region has the DNA TGCAGTGGCCAGAGTGGCAATGAGCAGTTCTTC.

The chain couples TRBV28 to TRBJ2-1; no firm D call. The CDR3 consists of 16 residues. The V end was cut by 4 bases, the J end by 2 bases, with 15 bases between. Germline values: CDR1 MDHEN, CDR2 SYDVKM. CDR3 in DNA: TGTGCCAGCAGTTCGAGAGTTTCATTCCCCTACAATGAGCAGTTCTTC. This encodes CASSSRVSFPYNEQFF.

This clonotype showed up just a few times. The CDR3: CASSSRTSGPNEQFF. The CDR3 bases are TGTGCCAGCAGCTCCCGGACTAGCGGCCCCAATGAGCAGTTCTTC. This chain joins TRBV7-6 and TRBJ2-1, with 10 nucleotides matching TRBD2. Germline values: CDR1 SGHVS, CDR2 FNYEAQ. The CDR3 contains 15 residues. After removal of 4 bases from V and 6 bases from J, the junction contained 6 bases not matched to a gene.